This T cell receptor (beta chain) was sequenced for a study of human thymus T cells. Study-wide results and limits: Usage of V and J genes appeared biased in thymic and blood repertoires.

Donors consisted of healthy Finnish infants (having corrective surgery for congenital heart defects). Some clones are missing from TCRdb's copy, which holds only in-frame ones; the method was immunoSEQ multiplex PCR. The repertoire consists of some 40,000 clones, with around 94% occurring once and the leading ten covering 0.095% to 0.15%. Concerning this clone: Its antigen is still unknown.

With 7 bases removed from V and 1 base from J, the gap between germline ends came to 20 bases. Per the germline V gene, CDR1 is MGHRA and CDR2 is YSYEKL. The CDR3 contains 17 residues. The sequence was collected from a boy under two years old with a congenital heart defect but otherwise immunologically healthy. The genes are TRBV4-1 and TRBJ2-4; tentatively, D is TRBD2 (6 bases). The sequenced sample was blood. In nucleotides, the CDR3 is TGCGCCAGCACCGAAGGGCGGGGATTTCGGGCCAAAAACATTCAGTACTTC. Translation gives CASTEGRGFRAKNIQYF.